The 18 T cell receptor beta chains below come from one sample, sequenced in a study of cytomegalovirus exposure and HLA in healthy donors. PCR primers comprised 60 Vbeta and 13 Jbeta primers. Sequencing was performed with immunoSEQ multiplex PCR; in TCRdb, only in-frame clones are kept and a portion is missing. The repertoire holds about 150,000 clones, with 79% as singletons. Input material: PBMCs. These receptors came from a human donor in good health.

This clone occurred a few times. The V gene is TRBV5-5, the J gene TRBJ2-7; no clear D gene. The ends were cut back, 3 bases at V and 0 bases at J, with 7 bases in the middle. This CDR3 is 13 amino acids long. Germline-derived CDR1 and CDR2 are SGHKS and YYEKEE (reference sequence). The DNA for the CDR3 is TGTGCCAGCAGCTCAGACATCTCCTACGAGCAGTACTTC. This encodes CASSSDISYEQYF. The full variable domain, rest sourced from reference TRBV5-5 and TRBJ2-7, is DAGVTQSPTHLIKTRGQQVTLRCSPISGHKSVSWYQQVLGQGPQFIFQYYEKEERGRGNFPDRFSARQFPNYSSELNVNALLLGDSALYLCASSSDISYEQYFGPGTRLTVT.

The chain links TRBV6-1 to TRBJ1-5; the D gene is possibly TRBD1 (6 bases). The V end lost 11 bases, the J end lost 9 bases, and 17 bases lay between the germline ends. The CDR3 contains 12 residues. CDR1 and CDR2 from the germline V gene are MNHNS and SASEGT. The CDR3 loop is CAVMAQGAPQHF. CDR3 nucleotides: TGTGCCGTTATGGCACAGGGAGCGCCCCAGCATTTT.

The V call is TRBV2, the J call TRBJ1-1; 12 bases agree with TRBD1. The CDR3 is 16 residues long. V gave up 7 bases and J gave up 1 base; unmatched junction bases: 7. Germline CDR1 reads SNHLY; CDR2 reads FYNNEI. CDR3 nucleotide sequence: TGTGCCAGCAAGGGACAGGGGGCGTTTTGGAACACTGAAGCTTTCTTT. Protein: CASKGQGAFWNTEAFF. Variable domain in full (rest from reference TRBV2 and TRBJ1-1): EPEVTQTPSHQVTQMGQEVILRCVPISNHLYFYWYRQILGQKVEFLVSFYNNEISEKSEIFDDQFSVERPDGSNFTLKIRSTKLEDSAMYFCASKGQGAFWNTEAFFGQGTRLTVV.

This clone was detected once. The chain couples TRBV19 to TRBJ2-5; D not certain. The CDR3 has 15 amino acids. Germline V CDR1 and CDR2: LNHDA, SQIVND (reference sequence). V was trimmed by 6 bases and J by 4 bases, leaving 18 bases between them. The CDR3 loop reads CASSQYRSSPETQYF. The CDR3 region has the DNA TGTGCCAGTAGCCAGTATAGGAGCTCGCCAGAGACCCAGTACTTC.

The V gene is TRBV5-1, the J gene TRBJ2-7; 11 positions agree with TRBD2. This CDR3 spans 14 amino acids. Germline-derived CDR1 and CDR2 are SGHRS and YFSETQ. Germline trimming cut 6 bases from V and 3 bases from J; bases unmatched to any gene: 5. CDR3 residues: CASNEGTSGYEQYF. The CDR3 nucleotides read TGCGCCAGCAACGAAGGGACTAGCGGCTACGAGCAGTACTTC.

The rearrangement uses TRBV7-8 and TRBJ2-4; TRBD2 matches at 8 bases. The V gene's germline CDR1 is SGHVS and CDR2 FQNEAQ. This CDR3 is 18 amino acids long. V lost 6 bases, J lost 8 bases, and 21 bases stayed unmatched. CDR3 nucleotides: TGTGCCAGCAGTTCGCAAATAACGGGGGGGCCGGTCGGGGACATTCAGTACTTC. Translation gives CASSSQITGGPVGDIQYF.

This rearrangement joins TRBV28 to TRBJ2-7, with TRBD2 as a possible D gene (5 bases). CDR3 length: 16 residues. CDR1 is MDHEN, CDR2 SYDVKM, per germline. V dropped 7 bases and J dropped 3 bases, with 22 bases sitting between them. Written as DNA, the CDR3 is TGTGCCAGCACCCCTACTCACGGGGAATTACGCTACGAGCAGTACTTC. Translating it yields CASTPTHGELRYEQYF.

V gene TRBV6-1 combines with J gene TRBJ2-5; weak D call: TRBD2 (6 bases). The CDR3 extends over 13 amino acids. V gave up 7 bases and J gave up 3 bases, with 12 bases separating them. CDR1 MNHNS and CDR2 SASEGT come from the germline V gene. CDR3 in amino acids: CASKVVAEETQYF. In DNA form, the CDR3 reads TGTGCCAGCAAAGTAGTAGCGGAAGAGACCCAGTACTTC.

The V gene is TRBV7-8, the J gene TRBJ2-3; no clear D. Deletions cut 0 bases from V and 2 bases from J, with 6 bases between. The CDR3 covers 14 residues. The V gene's germline CDR1 is SGHVS and CDR2 FQNEAQ. Here the CDR3 DNA reads TGTGCCAGCAGCTTAGCTATGGCCACAGATACGCAGTATTTT. Amino acid sequence: CASSLAMATDTQYF.

The J gene is TRBJ1-1, the V gene TRBV29-1, with D possibly matching TRBD1 (6 bases). The V gene lost 7 bases and the J gene lost 4 bases, with 16 bases spanning the gap. The CDR3 sequence is 13 residues long. Germline CDR1 is SQVTM and CDR2 is ANQGSEA. In DNA, the CDR3 is TGCAGCGGGGGGGGCCGAGATGGCACTGAAGCTTTCTTT. Translating it yields CSGGGRDGTEAFF.

The chain carries TRBV7-9 and TRBJ2-1, with D possibly matching TRBD2 (6 bases). The CDR3 contains 14 residues. Germline CDR1 and CDR2: SEHNR and FQNEAQ (reference sequence). V was shortened by 5 bases and J by 6 bases, with 14 bases between the two germline ends. CDR3 coding DNA: TGTGCCAGCAGCCGCGGGGACCCTGGCAATGAGCAGTTCTTC. Translating gives CASSRGDPGNEQFF. The full variable domain, with the rest looked up from reference TRBV7-9 and TRBJ2-1, is DTGVSQNPRHKITKRGQNVTFRCDPISEHNRLYWYRQTLGQGPEFLTYFQNEAQLEKSRLLSDRFSAERPKGSFSTLEIQRTEQGDSAMYLCASSRGDPGNEQFFGPGTRLTVL.

The rearrangement joins TRBV4-3 to TRBJ2-2; D is undetermined. Trimming removed 0 bases from V and 4 bases from J, with 9 bases in between. Germline V gene lookup returns CDR1 LGHNA and CDR2 YSLEER. This CDR3 region has 15 residues. The chain's CDR3 is CASSQDVPSTGELFF. CDR3 DNA sequence: TGCGCCAGCAGCCAAGACGTCCCTAGCACCGGGGAGCTGTTTTTT.

The rearrangement uses TRBV18 and TRBJ1-6; the D is unclear. V was clipped by 3 bases and J by 8 bases, with 17 bases between them. The germline V gene encodes CDR1 KGHSH and CDR2 LQKENI. CDR3 length: 16 amino acids. CDR3 sequence (DNA): TGTGCCAGCTCACCCGGCGGTCGGGTCGGGGATTCACCCCTCCACTTT. Protein: CASSPGGRVGDSPLHF.

The rearrangement joins TRBV5-6 to TRBJ2-1; D unresolved. The CDR3 is made up of 12 amino acids. Germline V gene data show CDR1 as SGHDT and CDR2 as YYEEEE. Trimming removed 0 bases from V and 13 bases from J, with 11 bases in between. For the CDR3, the DNA is TGTGCCAGCAGCTTGGTAGGAGTCCCTCAGTTCTTC. The encoded protein is CASSLVGVPQFF.

V usage is TRBV27 and J usage is TRBJ2-5, with TRBD2 matching 8 bases. The CDR3 spans 13 residues. The junction had 10 bases not matched to a gene; V was cut back by 5 bases and J by 11 bases. Germline CDR1 MNHEY, CDR2 SMNVEV (reference sequence). The CDR3 sequence is CASSTQGLVEQYF. The CDR3 bases are TGTGCCAGCAGTACCCAGGGACTAGTGGAGCAGTACTTC.

The rearrangement joins TRBV30 to TRBJ2-7, with 7 bases lining up with TRBD1. The CDR3 length is 16 residues. Losses at the gene ends were 3 bases for V and 5 bases for J; bases not matched to a gene: 16. Germline V CDR1 and CDR2: GTSNPN, SVGIG (reference sequence). The CDR3 reads CAWSGSRQGDLHEQYF. CDR3 sequence (DNA): TGTGCCTGGAGCGGATCTCGACAGGGAGACCTCCACGAGCAGTACTTC.

The chain links TRBV19 to TRBJ1-4; 10 bases are shared with TRBD1. The CDR3 totals 15 residues. Germline assignment: CDR1 LNHDA and CDR2 SQIVND (reference sequence). V lost 6 bases, J lost 8 bases, and 9 bases stayed unmatched. The CDR3 DNA is TGTGCCAGTAGGATATTCGGGACAGGGGACGAAAAACTGTTTTTT. It yields the protein CASRIFGTGDEKLFF.

The V and J genes are TRBV5-6 and TRBJ2-5; 9 bases are a match to TRBD2. The CDR3 spans 15 residues. V dropped 2 bases and J dropped 5; count of bases not matched to a gene: 7. Germline V lookup: CDR1 SGHDT, CDR2 YYEEEE. CDR3 sequence: CASSFSGSWGETQYF. The CDR3 bases are TGTGCCAGCAGCTTTAGCGGGAGTTGGGGGGAGACCCAGTACTTC.